This is a list of T cell receptor beta chains from one sample in a study of blood T cell repertoires in COVID-19. Clones were read by immunoSEQ multiplex PCR, and TCRdb kept only the in-frame ones, dropping some. The sample shows about 53,000 clones, almost 85% of them seen only once. Sequencing was carried out using peripheral blood. The receptors derive from a human donor in a cohort sampled during active COVID-19. Each CDR3 is given with its conserved first and last residue. A D gene is named only where the DNA matches it firmly. Size is stated for part of the rows, as once, few or many counts, or as a class when the clone is expanded.

D	V	size	J	DNA	CDR3
NA	TRBV14	NA	TRBJ2-7	TGTGCCAGCAGCCAACTGGCAGTCGACGAGCAGTACTTC	CASSQLAVDEQYF
NA	TRBV7-9	few	TRBJ2-7	TGTGCCAGCAGCTCGACAGTTAGCTCCTACGAGCAGTACTTC	CASSSTVSSYEQYF
TRBD2	TRBV7-6	NA	TRBJ2-1	TGTGCCAGCAGCCCAGAGAGCGGGGGGGGATACAATGAGCAGTTCTTC	CASSPESGGGYNEQFF
TRBD1	TRBV18	NA	TRBJ1-5	TGTGCCAGCTCACTTACAGGGGTCAATCAGCCCCAGCATTTT	CASSLTGVNQPQHF
NA	TRBV2	NA	TRBJ2-7	TGTGCCAGCAGCCCGGAGAGCTCCTACGAGCAGTACTTC	CASSPESSYEQYF
TRBD2	TRBV9	NA	TRBJ2-1	TGTGCCAGCAGCCCCCCCCCGCCGGGACTAGCGGGGGTACAGCAGTTCTTC	CASSPPPPGLAGVQQFF
NA	TRBV3-1/TRBV3-2	NA	TRBJ1-6	TGTGCCAGCAGCCAAGAGCATGGGGTGGCGGGGTATAATTCACCCCTCCACTTT	CASSQEHGVAGYNSPLHF
NA	TRBV5-1	once	TRBJ2-6	TGCGCCAGCAGCTTGGCTGGAGCCGTCTCTGGGGCCAACGTCCTGACTTTC	CASSLAGAVSGANVLTF
TRBD1	TRBV7-9	NA	TRBJ1-2	TGTGCCAGCAGCTTATGGGCAGGGGGCGAATCGGATGGCTACACCTTC	CASSLWAGGESDGYTF
NA	TRBV21-1	NA	TRBJ1-6	TGTGCCAGCAGCAAAAAGACTCGACAGGGGATTTCACCCCTCCACTTT	CASSKKTRQGISPLHF
NA	TRBV18	NA	TRBJ2-5	TGTGCCAGCTCACCAGTCGAGATCCGAGAGACCCAGTACTTC	CASSPVEIRETQYF
NA	TRBV5-6	once	TRBJ2-7	TGTGCCAGCAGCTTGATCGGACAGCTTCGGGGTTTTTTTGACGAGCAGTACTTC	CASSLIGQLRGFFDEQYF
NA	TRBV14	NA	TRBJ1-2	TGTGCCAGCAGCCAGGGCAGGGCCTATGGCTACACCTTC	CASSQGRAYGYTF
TRBD2	TRBV28	NA	TRBJ2-3	TGTGCCAGCAGTTCCCCCGGGACTAGCGGGAGTGCAGATACGCAGTATTTT	CASSSPGTSGSADTQYF
NA	TRBV7-8	NA	TRBJ2-5	TGTGCCAGCAGCTTAGGGGGGGGCGGGGCCCAGTACTTC	CASSLGGGGAQYF
NA	TRBV28	NA	TRBJ1-2	TGTGCCAGCAATAAAGAACTAGATCGCCGTACTAACTATGGCTACACCTTC	CASNKELDRRTNYGYTF
TRBD1	TRBV18	NA	TRBJ2-7	TGTGCCAGCTCACCGGCGCCCGGACAGGGGCCTCTGCAGTACTTC	CASSPAPGQGPLQYF
NA	TRBV18	NA	TRBJ2-7	TGTGCCAGCTCACCCATCCCCTCCTACGAGCAGTACTTC	CASSPIPSYEQYF
TRBD1	TRBV5-6	NA	TRBJ2-4	TGTGCCAGCAGCAGCCGGACAGGGAGAATGGGGCTAGCCAAAAACATTCAGTACTTC	CASSSRTGRMGLAKNIQYF
NA	TRBV9	NA	TRBJ2-3	TGTGCCAGCAGCGTACGTTCAGATACGCAGTATTTT	CASSVRSDTQYF
TRBD2	TRBV7-2	once	TRBJ2-3	TGTGCCAGCAGCTTATACGGACTAGCGGGGGGGCGAGATACGCAGTATTTT	CASSLYGLAGGRDTQYF
NA	TRBV11-2	NA	TRBJ1-1	TGTGCCACTTCGACAGGACAACACACTGAAGCTTTCTTT	CATSTGQHTEAFF